Sequencing of this TCR beta chain was carried out in a study of OX40 agonist ivuxolimab in advanced cancers. As for the study in general: A male proportion of approximately 80% was recorded, with mean age approximately 57 years and range about 20 to 85. Study-wide points: More expanded clones were found, on average, in CD8+ than in CD4+ T cells. No determination was made of the antigen specificity of the expanded peripheral T cells.

V was clipped by 4 bases and J by 4 bases, with 10 bases between them. Germline CDR1 and CDR2: MGHRA and YSYEKL. CDR3 length equals 13 residues. TCRdb's copy holds only in-frame clones and misses some; the assay was immunoSEQ multiplex PCR. The sample lists fewer than 90,000 clones; roughly 80% were seen once. To note about this clone: Its matching antigen is unknown.

This specimen was CD4+ or CD8+ T cells sorted from blood, taken in a trial of the OX40 agonist ivuxolimab. The receptor was isolated from an adult with an advanced solid tumor such as melanoma, head and neck, liver or kidney cancer. This rearrangement joins TRBV4-1 to TRBJ1-2; D not resolved. CDR3 protein: CASSLAPFYGYTF. The CDR3 nucleotides read TGCGCCAGCAGCCTTGCGCCCTTCTATGGCTACACCTTC.